This TCR beta chain was sequenced for a study of patients and donors after allogeneic stem cell transplantation. The CDR3 length is 17 residues. The V gene lost 0 bases and the J gene lost 6 bases, with 18 bases spanning the gap. CDR1 is ENHRY and CDR2 is SYGVKD in the germline V gene. Using its own MiXCR run on the RT-PCR reads, TCRdb lists one record per CDR3 protein. The sample shows fewer than 180,000 distinct CDR3 sequences, about a third of them seen only once. This rearrangement joins TRBV10-3 to TRBJ1-5; possible D gene TRBD1, 6 bases. Sequenced input: blood, either unsorted or a sorted T cell fraction (not recorded which). The TCR originated in a human donor who was either an allogeneic HSCT recipient or a stem cell or donor lymphocyte infusion donor (not recorded which). It is not recorded whose cells these are; they may come from a transplant donor. CDR3 sequence: CAISESALQGSGQPQHF. In DNA, the CDR3 is TGTGCCATCAGTGAGTCCGCCCTACAGGGTTCAGGTCAGCCCCAGCATTTT.